Each of the 5 T cell receptor beta chains below was sequenced from the same sample in a study of PD-1 blockade in classical Hodgkin lymphoma. The time point was: cycle 4 day 1 (C4D1), after less than 7 weeks of nivolumab. Each patient relapsed following autologous stem cell transplantation, and prior brentuximab vedotin exposure differed. Profiled with immunoSEQ multiplex PCR; TCRdb holds only in-frame clones, not every one. The sample includes around 25,000 clones, approximately 67% seen only once; the top ten take 25% to 30%. This material consisted of peripheral blood mononuclear cells (PBMCs), taken before the fourth cycle of nivolumab. Source of these receptors: a human donor with classical Hodgkin lymphoma.

CDR3 residues: CASSTPTDYSNQPQHF. The CDR3 region has the DNA TGTGCCAGCAGCACCCCCACAGACTATAGCAATCAGCCCCAGCATTTT. V gene TRBV21-1 combines with J gene TRBJ1-5. TRBV21-1 is a pseudogene segment. The CDR3 runs to 16 residues.

This chain joins TRBV2 and TRBJ1-1; D unresolved. The CDR3 loop spans 13 amino acids. Germline values: CDR1 SNHLY, CDR2 FYNNEI. V lost 6 bases and J 4 bases, leaving 12 bases between the germline ends. CDR3 nucleotides: TGTGCCAGCAGCTCCAGTGGATTCACTGAAGCTTTCTTT. Amino acid sequence: CASSSSGFTEAFF.

This clone was picked up one time. This sequence joins TRBV7-8 and TRBJ1-5; D unclear. The CDR3 is 15 residues long. Trimming stripped 3 bases from V and 3 bases from J, with 12 bases between. The V gene's germline CDR1 is SGHVS and CDR2 FQNEAQ. The CDR3 DNA is TGTGCCAGCAGCTTGAGAGACAAGCTCAATCAGCCCCAGCATTTT. Translated: CASSLRDKLNQPQHF.

The chain couples TRBV6-5 to TRBJ1-2; D might be TRBD1 (5 bases). CDR1 MNHEY and CDR2 SVGAGI come from the germline V gene. The CDR3 contains 14 residues. The ends were cut back, 6 bases at V and 4 bases at J, with 15 bases in the middle. The chain's CDR3 is CASSHDGGGYGYTF. In nucleotides, the CDR3 is TGTGCCAGCAGCCACGACGGTGGGGGCTATGGCTACACCTTC.

The rearrangement links TRBV27 to TRBJ1-1, with D maybe TRBD1 (5 bases). The CDR3 length is 17 residues. The ends were cut back, 2 bases at V and 1 base at J, with 17 bases in the middle. Germline CDR1 and CDR2: MNHEY and SMNVEV (reference sequence). The CDR3 sequence is CASSLGRGWARNTEAFF. The CDR3 DNA reads TGTGCCAGCAGTTTAGGAAGGGGTTGGGCCAGGAACACTGAAGCTTTCTTT.